The rows below give T cell receptor beta chains drawn from one sample of a study of glioma-infiltrating T cells after dendritic cell vaccination. Profiled with immunoSEQ multiplex PCR; TCRdb holds only in-frame clones, not every one. The repertoire holds about 73,000 clones, with over 70% as singletons. Sample: blood, taken before dendritic cell vaccination. The receptors were sampled from a human donor with glioblastoma. Both conserved end residues are trimmed from each CDR3. Clone size is stated in some rows and not others, as once, few, many or a class when expanded.

size	V	J	CDR3
.	TRBV4-1	TRBJ2-3	ASRLTSGYTDTQY
.	TRBV7-9	TRBJ2-7	ASSDVAGAVSGQY
.	TRBV7-9	TRBJ1-2	ASSSRRTGGAEGYGGYT
.	TRBV5-4	TRBJ2-5	ASSGSGRAETQY
.	TRBV19	TRBJ2-2	ASSIQGRAGELF
once	TRBV10-3	TRBJ2-7	AISAGTGDYEQY
.	TRBV6-5	TRBJ1-2	ASSPGTSYGYT
.	TRBV7-9	TRBJ2-3	ASSIGEQGTHTQY
.	TRBV5-1	TRBJ1-5	ASSSGDRGNQPQH
.	TRBV11-2	TRBJ2-7	ASSLGGVQQY
few	TRBV4-1	TRBJ2-2	ASSQGRGLTGELF
.	TRBV11-2	TRBJ2-5	ASSLGTRTYQETQY
few	TRBV10-3	TRBJ1-1	AISVEGNTEAF
.	TRBV5-1	TRBJ2-7	ASSPGLAGSYEQY
.	TRBV6-1	TRBJ1-1	ASSTRDMGTEAF